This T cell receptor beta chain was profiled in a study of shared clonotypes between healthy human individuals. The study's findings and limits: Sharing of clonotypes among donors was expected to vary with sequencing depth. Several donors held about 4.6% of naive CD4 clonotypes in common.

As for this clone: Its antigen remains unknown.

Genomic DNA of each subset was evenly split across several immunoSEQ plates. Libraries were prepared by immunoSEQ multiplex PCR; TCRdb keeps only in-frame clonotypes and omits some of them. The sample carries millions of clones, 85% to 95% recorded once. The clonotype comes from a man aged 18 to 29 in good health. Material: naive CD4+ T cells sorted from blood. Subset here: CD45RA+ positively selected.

CDR3 region: CASSQLPAGDMKDTQYF. Written as DNA, the CDR3 is TGCGCCAGCAGCCAATTGCCAGCGGGGGATATGAAAGATACGCAGTATTTT. The chain has TRBV4-1 and TRBJ2-3; 8 nucleotides agree with TRBD2. The V and J ends lost 2 bases and 5 bases, in that order; junction bases with no gene match: 12. CDR1 and CDR2 from the germline V gene are MGHRA and YSYEKL. CDR3 length: 17 residues.